The rows below give T cell receptor beta chains drawn from one sample of a study of blood T cell repertoires in COVID-19. This table comes from immunoSEQ multiplex PCR, and its TCRdb copy is limited to in-frame clones, with some not included. The data contain 95,000 or so clones, roughly 76% of them seen just once; the ten biggest clones take up around 4.8%. Sample: peripheral blood. The receptors originated from a man at least 80 years old with COVID-19, enrolled during active disease. The CDR3 runs from the conserved cysteine through the conserved F or W. The D gene is left open where the match is weak. Clone size, where shown, is once, few, many, or a class for clones that have expanded.

size,V,D,J,DNA,CDR3
once,TRBV15,TRBD1,TRBJ2-2,TGTGCCACCAGCAGAACAGGGGCCGGGGAGCTGTTTTTT,CATSRTGAGELFF
many,TRBV10-1,NA,TRBJ2-7,TGCGCCAGCAGTTCAACGACGGGTCGACACGAGCAGTACTTC,CASSSTTGRHEQYF
NA,TRBV5-6,TRBD1,TRBJ2-5,TGTGCCAGCACCTTACAGGACAGGGTAAACCAAGAGACCCAGTACTTC,CASTLQDRVNQETQYF
few,TRBV6-5,TRBD1,TRBJ1-5,TGTGCCAGCAGAGGGACAGGGCGCAATCAGCCCCAGCATTTT,CASRGTGRNQPQHF
NA,TRBV28,NA,TRBJ2-2,TGTGCCAGCAGTTCTGACACGAACACCGGGGAGCTGTTTTTT,CASSSDTNTGELFF
NA,TRBV6-6,TRBD1,TRBJ1-4,TGTGCCAGCAGTCGATCCCCGGGACAGACCGAAAAACTGTTTTTT,CASSRSPGQTEKLFF
few,TRBV12-3/TRBV12-4,NA,TRBJ1-5,TGTGCCAGCAGTTCAGATCTTAATCAGCCCCAGCATTTT,CASSSDLNQPQHF
few,TRBV6-5,NA,TRBJ2-5,TGTGCCAGCACCGGAGGAAGCGAAGAGACCCAGTACTTC,CASTGGSEETQYF
NA,TRBV3-1/TRBV3-2,TRBD1,TRBJ2-7,TGTGCCAGCAGCCAAGGGTCGGCAGGGGGTGGGGAGCAGTACTTC,CASSQGSAGGGEQYF
NA,TRBV6-1,NA,TRBJ1-2,TGTGCCAGCAGTGAAGCCTCGAACATTCCTAACTATGGCTACACCTTC,CASSEASNIPNYGYTF
NA,TRBV7-9,NA,TRBJ1-2,TGTGCCAGCAGCTTCCCCCCTAGGGGGGGCCCGAATGGCTACACCTTC,CASSFPPRGGPNGYTF
NA,TRBV7-9,TRBD1,TRBJ1-2,TGTGCCAGCAGCCCTAGGGGGCGAGGCTACACCTTC,CASSPRGRGYTF
NA,TRBV7-9,NA,TRBJ2-7,TGTGCCAGCAGCCTCCAGCGCACTGCGTTGAACTTC,CASSLQRTALNF
NA,TRBV24-1,NA,TRBJ2-3,TGTGCCACCAGTGAACGGAACAGGGCGAATACGCAGTATTTT,CATSERNRANTQYF
once,TRBV10-2,TRBD2,TRBJ2-3,TGCGCCAGCAGGGAAGCGGGAGCTAGCACAGATACGCAGTATTTT,CASREAGASTDTQYF
NA,TRBV5-4,NA,TRBJ2-5,TGTGCCAGCAGCTTGGCAGGGGCTAACTTACACCAAGAGACCCAGTACTTC,CASSLAGANLHQETQYF
few,TRBV2,TRBD1,TRBJ2-7,TGTGCCAGCAGACAGGGGGGCTCCTACGAGCAGTACTTC,CASRQGGSYEQYF
NA,TRBV5-4,NA,TRBJ1-3,TGTGCCAGCAGCTTGATTGGTGGAGGAGGAAACACCATATATTTT,CASSLIGGGGNTIYF
NA,TRBV18,TRBD2,TRBJ2-7,TGTGCCAGCTCGCCCACTAGCGGGGGGACCTACGAGCAGTACTTC,CASSPTSGGTYEQYF
NA,TRBV21-1,NA,TRBJ1-1,TGTGCCAGCAAAACAGGGGAGAACACTGAAGCTTTCTTT,CASKTGENTEAFF
NA,TRBV3-1/TRBV3-2,TRBD2,TRBJ2-5,TGTGCCAGCAGCCAAGGGACTAGCGGGAGATGGGAGACCCAGTACTTC,CASSQGTSGRWETQYF
NA,TRBV3-1/TRBV3-2,NA,TRBJ2-3,TGTGCCAGCAGCCAAGCGGGGACTAGCACAGATACGCAGTATTTT,CASSQAGTSTDTQYF
few,TRBV12-3/TRBV12-4,NA,TRBJ1-2,TGTGCCAGCAGTTTCCTACAGGGAGACGGCTACACCTTC,CASSFLQGDGYTF
NA,TRBV30,NA,TRBJ1-6,TGTGCCTGGAGTGTTGGGGACATCGCGTCACCCCTCCACTTT,CAWSVGDIASPLHF
once,TRBV2,NA,TRBJ2-7,TGTGCCAGCAGTGAGGAGCAGGGGTACTCCTACGAGCAGTACTTC,CASSEEQGYSYEQYF
NA,TRBV15,TRBD1,TRBJ2-1,TGTGCCACCAGCGTAGGGACAGTCGGGGACAATGAGCAGTTCTTC,CATSVGTVGDNEQFF
NA,TRBV5-1,TRBD1,TRBJ1-4,TGCGCCAGCAGCCAGGGGACAGCAAATGAAAAACTGTTTTTT,CASSQGTANEKLFF
NA,TRBV30,NA,TRBJ2-5,TGTGCCTGGAGTCGAGACCTGGGCGAGACCCAGTACTTC,CAWSRDLGETQYF
once,TRBV7-9,NA,TRBJ2-5,TGTGCCAGCAGCTCCCCTCGGGGAAGGTACCAAGAGACCCAGTACTTC,CASSSPRGRYQETQYF
NA,TRBV7-2,NA,TRBJ2-3,TGTGCCAGCAGCTTAGTGGCGGATACTAGCACAGATACGCAGTATTTT,CASSLVADTSTDTQYF
once,TRBV28,NA,TRBJ2-7,TGTGCCAGCAGTCTGTTTTTCTACGAGCAGTACTTC,CASSLFFYEQYF
NA,TRBV6-5,TRBD1,TRBJ1-5,TGTGCCAGCAGACGCGGACAGGGCGCTCAGCCCCAGCATTTT,CASRRGQGAQPQHF
many,TRBV9,NA,TRBJ1-6,TGTGCCAGCAGCGGCGGCTTGGGTTCACCCCTCCACTTT,CASSGGLGSPLHF
NA,TRBV6-5,NA,TRBJ2-7,TGTGCCAGCAGTAGGGGGGGCGGCCACGAGCAGTACTTC,CASSRGGGHEQYF
NA,TRBV7-9,NA,TRBJ2-5,TGTGCCAGCAGCGTATTACAAGAGACCCAGTACTTC,CASSVLQETQYF
NA,TRBV6-2/TRBV6-3,TRBD2,TRBJ2-7,TGTGCCAGCAGTTACGGGGGGGGGACCTACGAGCAGTACTTC,CASSYGGGTYEQYF
NA,TRBV29-1,NA,TRBJ2-7,TGCAGCGTTGACACAAACTCCTACGAGCAGTACTTC,CSVDTNSYEQYF
once,TRBV7-2,NA,TRBJ1-2,TGTGCCAGCAGCTTAAAGGCAGGGGACTATGGCTACACCTTC,CASSLKAGDYGYTF
NA,TRBV4-3,NA,TRBJ1-5,TGCGCCAGCAGCCAAGGAGGGAATCAGCCCCAGCATTTT,CASSQGGNQPQHF
NA,TRBV5-4,NA,TRBJ2-7,TGTGCCAGCAGCTTGGGAGGTCTGAACGGCGAGCAGTACTTC,CASSLGGLNGEQYF
NA,TRBV30,NA,TRBJ1-3,TGTGCCTGGGGACAGAGACTAATCGGAAACACCATATATTTT,CAWGQRLIGNTIYF
NA,TRBV7-9,TRBD2,TRBJ2-3,TGTGCCAGCAGCCCGGGACTAGCGTCAGATACGCAGTATTTT,CASSPGLASDTQYF
NA,TRBV5-1,TRBD2,TRBJ2-3,TGCGCCAGCAGCTTGGTGCTAGCGGGAGAAGATACGCAGTATTTT,CASSLVLAGEDTQYF
NA,TRBV3-1/TRBV3-2,TRBD1,TRBJ2-7,TGTGCCAGTACCGGGACAGGGGGCTACGAGCAGTACTTC,CASTGTGGYEQYF
NA,TRBV4-3,TRBD1,TRBJ1-1,TGCGCCAGCAGAGGACAGGGAAGGACTGAAGCTTTCTTT,CASRGQGRTEAFF
NA,TRBV30,TRBD1,TRBJ2-7,TGTGCCTGGAGTCAAAACTACAGGGGTAGGGACGAGCAGTACTTC,CAWSQNYRGRDEQYF